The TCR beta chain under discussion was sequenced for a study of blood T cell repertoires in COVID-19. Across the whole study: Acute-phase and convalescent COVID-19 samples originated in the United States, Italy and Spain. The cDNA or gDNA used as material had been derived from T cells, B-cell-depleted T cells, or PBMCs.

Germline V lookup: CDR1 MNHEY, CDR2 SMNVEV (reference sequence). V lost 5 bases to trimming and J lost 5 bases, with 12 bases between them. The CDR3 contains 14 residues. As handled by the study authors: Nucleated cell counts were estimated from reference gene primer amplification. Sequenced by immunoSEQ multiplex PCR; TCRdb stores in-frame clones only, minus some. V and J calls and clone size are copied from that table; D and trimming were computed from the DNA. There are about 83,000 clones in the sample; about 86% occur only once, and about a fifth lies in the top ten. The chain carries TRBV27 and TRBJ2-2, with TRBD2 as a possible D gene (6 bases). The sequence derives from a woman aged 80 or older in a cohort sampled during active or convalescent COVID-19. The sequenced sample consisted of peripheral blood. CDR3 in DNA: TGTGCCAGCAGTAGGAGGGTAGGGACCGGGGAGCTGTTTTTT. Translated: CASSRRVGTGELFF.